Below, one T cell receptor beta chain is given with its context. Its specificity is unknown. The repertoire was sequenced with immunoSEQ multiplex PCR; TCRdb's copy has only in-frame clones and lacks some. The sample carries over 150,000 clones, 85% to 95% recorded once. The V and J ends lost 0 bases and 7 bases, in that order; junction bases with no gene match: 2. The CDR3 consists of 15 residues. CDR1 is SGHRS and CDR2 is YFSETQ in the germline V gene. This entry belongs to a study of OX40 agonist ivuxolimab in advanced cancers. Study-wide results and caveats: On average, a greater number of expanded clones characterised CD8+ T cells relative to CD4+.

V is TRBV5-1 and J is TRBJ2-1; 12 nucleotides line up with TRBD2. The receptor comes from an adult with an advanced solid tumor such as melanoma, head and neck, liver or kidney cancer. Sequencing used CD4+ or CD8+ T cells sorted from blood, obtained in a trial of the OX40 agonist ivuxolimab. The CDR3 here is CASSLASGGVNEQFF. CDR3 DNA sequence: TGCGCCAGCAGCTTGGCTAGCGGGGGGGTTAATGAGCAGTTCTTC.